This T cell receptor (beta chain) is drawn from a study of cytomegalovirus exposure and HLA in healthy donors (dated by TCRdb to the late 2010s). About the full investigation: According to a later analysis, one platform produced both the approximately 110 validation repertoires and the roughly 640 repertoires of the first cohort. The aim of the study was to test whether cataloging public T cell receptors could identify signatures of past pathogen exposure. A separate validation cohort of more than 100 different subjects was used in addition to the approximately 670-subject first cohort. The study combined high-throughput TCR immunosequencing, statistical association of individual TCRs with disease status, and machine learning to predict cytomegalovirus infection status. The research as a whole found: A later analysis lacked HLA typing for the validation cohort, so it scored co-occurrence in that cohort across all 130 or so repertoires. Three of the identified cytomegalovirus-associated TCR beta chains were confirmed in vitro to be specific for cytomegalovirus antigens. Most TCR sequences were observed very rarely across donors, whereas some public TCRs were present in many individuals. The study listed 164 TCR beta chains as associated with cytomegalovirus. Of the cluster scores, roughly 95% were above 0 in a later analysis, which found that TCRs clustered in the first cohort also tended to co-occur in the 95 to 150 validation repertoires. The authors suggested that the approach could potentially be generalized to other disease states and immunological phenotypes. The classifier was reported to diagnose cytomegalovirus status with high specificity and sensitivity in both the original and validation cohorts.

A word on this clone: Its antigen is not yet known. At one end, the junction sequence differs from germline, possibly due to a read error.

The donors belonged to the validation cohort of under 150 subjects, which was separate from the approximately 610-subject first cohort. The method was the immunoSEQ multiplex PCR assay. The authors' analysis ran thus. A statistical classification framework was built to diagnose cytomegalovirus status from the catalog of TCR beta chain sequences. Entries here come from immuneACCESS through TCRdb and include only in-frame sequences with V and J called. Some clones fail to appear in such tables; in the studies checked, an unresolved V gene covers under half of the shortfall, and the cause of the remainder is unknown. V and J calls and clone size are those listed in that table; D and trimming were worked out from the DNA. The sample yields over 70,000 clones; around 95% were counted once. Clones ranked in the top ten supply under 0.75% of the sample. Spanning cysteine to phenylalanine, the CDR3 consists of 13 amino acids. Left in the record is the CDR3 DNA by itself, 39 bases read in frame from the first base. CDR1 and CDR2 (SGHNT, YENEEA) derive from the germline V gene.

This clonotype was obtained from a woman younger than 30 in good health and CMV-seronegative. Material for sequencing was PBMCs. The rearrangement joined TRBV11-3 to TRBJ1-1; no D gene can be assigned with confidence. Here is the DNA: TGTGCCAGCCGCTTGGACTCGAACACTGAAGCTTTCTTT. Its protein reads: CASRLDSNTEAFF. With the portions outside the CDR3 filled from the reference TRBV11-3 and TRBJ1-1 genes, the complete variable region becomes EAGVVQSPRYKIIEKKQPVAFWCNPISGHNTLYWYLQNLGQGPELLIRYENEEAVDDSQLPKDRFSAERLKGVDSTLKIQPAELGDSAVYLCASRLDSNTEAFFGQGTRLTVV.